This TCR beta chain was recorded in a study of human T cells and chemical hapten exposure. TCRdb redid the calling of the 5' RACE reads with MiXCR, one entry per CDR3 protein. The table lists 150,000 or so distinct CDR3 sequences, 4.1% of them singletons. The V gene's germline CDR1 is DFQATT and CDR2 SNEGSKA (reference sequence). V shed 1 base and J shed 10 bases, with 11 bases lying between them. The CDR3 covers 12 residues. The template was total RNA from unfractionated whole blood. The V call is TRBV20-1, the J call TRBJ1-5; no clear D. This receptor was taken from a female donor in good health. The CDR3 sequence: CSARGADGPQHF. The CDR3 nucleotides read TGCAGTGCTAGAGGGGCTGACGGTCCCCAGCATTTT.